This T cell receptor (beta chain) was recorded in a study of blood T cells in healthy people across ages. Study-wide findings and caveats: CMV status of donors was unknown, possibly confounding expanded clonotype changes.

Through a sample-barcoded 5' primer and a J-beta primer mix, a second PCR was run for about 6 to 11 cycles. Via MiXCR, TCRdb re-called the 5' RACE reads, giving one row per CDR3 protein. In the table there are hundreds of thousands of distinct CDR3 sequences, 30% to 45% of which are singletons. This clonotype was detected a few times. Its antigen is not identified. The CDR3 consists of 14 residues. V lost 5 bases and J 5 bases, leaving 15 bases between the germline ends. Total RNA was extracted at no less than 5.5 micrograms per sample. The chain carries TRBV12-3 or TRBV12-4 and TRBJ2-5; possible D gene TRBD2, 6 bases. This clonotype originated in a man younger than 35 in good health. Sequencing input: blood. The CDR3 sequence: CASSLRTIVETQYF. The CDR3 DNA follows: TGTGCCAGCAGTCTACGGACTATTGTGGAGACCCAGTACTTC.